Shown below are 21 T cell receptor beta chains from a single sample sequenced in a study of T-cell memory formation after mild COVID-19. MiXCR, run by TCRdb on the 5' RACE reads, gives a single entry per CDR3 protein. Of about 560,000 distinct CDR3 sequences in the sample, roughly a fifth are singletons; the top ten hold approximately 8%. The specimen was PBMCs or a T cell subset sorted from them (not recorded which). The receptors derive from an adult woman who had mild COVID-19 (a few samples of this study predate the infection). Cell type and time point are not known.

The V and J genes are TRBV29-1 and TRBJ2-7; 9 nucleotides line up with TRBD1. J gave up 3 bases and V 1 base, and 4 bases lay outside the gene matches. The CDR3 is 14 amino acids. CDR1 is SQVTM and CDR2 is ANQGSEA in the germline V gene. The CDR3 nucleotides are TGCAGCGTTGAAGCCGGGACAGGGAACTACGAGCAGTACTTC. It is translated as CSVEAGTGNYEQYF.

The V and J genes are TRBV5-1 and TRBJ1-2, with TRBD1 as a possible D gene (5 bases). Germline V CDR1 and CDR2: SGHRS, YFSETQ. The CDR3 has 12 residues. The V gene lost 6 bases and the J gene lost 10 bases, with 16 bases spanning the gap. The DNA for the CDR3 is TGCGCCAGCACCAAAGAGGACAATACCTACACCTTC. Protein: CASTKEDNTYTF.

The chain combines TRBV2 with TRBJ2-5; 8 nucleotides line up with TRBD2. The J segment lost 5 bases and the V segment lost 2 bases, leaving 7 bases of the junction unmatched. The CDR3 consists of 15 residues. CDR1 and CDR2 (germline): SNHLY, FYNNEI. The CDR3 region is CASSELAGVYETQYF. The CDR3 region has the DNA TGTGCCAGCAGTGAACTAGCGGGTGTCTACGAGACCCAGTACTTC. Drawing the rest from reference TRBV2 and TRBJ2-5, the complete variable domain is EPEVTQTPSHQVTQMGQEVILRCVPISNHLYFYWYRQILGQKVEFLVSFYNNEISEKSEIFDDQFSVERPDGSNFTLKIRSTKLEDSAMYFCASSELAGVYETQYFGPGTRLLVL.

The rearrangement uses TRBV9 and TRBJ1-2; unclear D gene. CDR3 size: 15 residues. With 0 bases removed from V and 3 bases from J, the gap between germline ends came to 12 bases. CDR1 is SGDLS, CDR2 YYNGEE, per germline. DNA for the CDR3: TGTGCCAGCAGCGTAGTACCAGGTCGTCACTATGGCTACACCTTC. Its protein is CASSVVPGRHYGYTF. The full variable domain, rest sourced from reference TRBV9 and TRBJ1-2, is DSGVTQTPKHLITATGQRVTLRCSPRSGDLSVYWYQQSLDQGLQFLIQYYNGEERAKGNILERFSAQQFPDLHSELNLSSLELGDSALYFCASSVVPGRHYGYTFGSGTRLTVV.

In this sample, this clonotype turned up many times. The V gene is TRBV5-1, the J gene TRBJ2-1; no reliable D call. The CDR3 is 15 residues long. Trimming stripped 4 bases from V and 3 bases from J, with 14 bases between. The germline V gene has CDR1 SGHRS and CDR2 YFSETQ. The CDR3, as DNA: TGCGCCAGCAGCGCCGGTGAGGCATTCTACAATGAGCAGTTCTTC. Residues: CASSAGEAFYNEQFF.

This clonotype turned up a few times. The V call is TRBV19, the J call TRBJ2-7; no definite D call. Germline lookup yields CDR1 LNHDA and CDR2 SQIVND (reference sequence). CDR3 length equals 14 residues. Deletions cut 3 bases from V and 1 base from J, with 10 bases between. CDR3 in amino acids: CASSIYDWSYEQYF. DNA of the CDR3: TGTGCCAGTAGTATTTATGATTGGTCCTACGAGCAGTACTTC.

This clonotype was seen a few times. This rearrangement joins TRBV5-1 to TRBJ1-5; 10 bases match TRBD1. In germline, CDR1 is SGHRS, CDR2 YFSETQ. The ends lost 1 base at V and 7 bases at J; junction bases unmatched: 11. The CDR3 loop spans 17 amino acids. CDR3 in DNA: TGCGCCAGCAGCTTGTCCCTCGGGACAGGGGTACGGCAGCCCCAGCATTTT. It yields the protein CASSLSLGTGVRQPQHF.

In its sample, this clonotype was seen a few times. This chain joins TRBV18 and TRBJ1-3; 8 bases are a match to TRBD1. Germline V lookup: CDR1 KGHSH, CDR2 LQKENI. The CDR3 has 16 residues. V lost 4 bases to trimming and J lost 0 bases; unmatched junction nucleotides: 5. DNA for the CDR3: TGTGCCAGCTCACTCCGGACAGGGACCTCTGGAAACACCATATATTTT. Translation gives CASSLRTGTSGNTIYF.

This clonotype was counted a single time. This rearrangement joins TRBV25-1 to TRBJ2-5, with TRBD1 matching over 7 bases. Losses at the gene ends were 3 bases for V and 4 bases for J; bases not matched to a gene: 11. CDR3 length: 16 residues. CDR1 is MGHDK, CDR2 SYGVNS, per germline. Written as DNA, the CDR3 is TGTGCCAGCAGTGACGGATCGACAGGGATTGTAGAGACCCAGTACTTC. Its protein is CASSDGSTGIVETQYF.

This clonotype was picked up a small number of times. V is TRBV6-1 and J is TRBJ1-1; TRBD1 matches 7 bases. Germline CDR1 is MNHNS and CDR2 is SASEGT. CDR3 length: 17 amino acids. Trimming cost V 0 bases and J 6 bases; bases outside gene matches: 13. The DNA of the CDR3 is TGTGCCAGCAGTGAAGCGCTTCGGAACAGGGGAGGGGCTGAAGCTTTCTTT. It is translated as CASSEALRNRGGAEAFF.

This clonotype was seen at least ten times. The gene calls are TRBV24-1 and TRBJ1-5; a weak D match, TRBD1 (6 bases). Germline lookup yields CDR1 KGHDR and CDR2 SFDVKD. The CDR3 totals 15 residues. Trimming took 3 bases from V and 12 from J, leaving 20 bases between them. CDR3 region: CATSDPRLGGLRQHF. Written as DNA, the CDR3 is TGTGCCACCAGTGATCCTCGGTTAGGGGGGCTGCGCCAGCATTTT.

The rearrangement links TRBV20-1 to TRBJ2-6, with TRBD1 as a possible D gene (6 bases). The CDR3 has 17 amino acids. V was shortened by 0 bases and J by 0 bases, with 12 bases between the two germline ends. Germline values: CDR1 DFQATT, CDR2 SNEGSKA (reference sequence). DNA of the CDR3: TGCAGTGCTAGAGATCTCCAGGGACACTCTGGGGCCAACGTCCTGACTTTC. It translates to CSARDLQGHSGANVLTF.

The chain employs TRBV6-5 and TRBJ2-7; 9 bases align to TRBD1. This CDR3 region has 15 residues. CDR1 and CDR2 (germline): MNHEY, SVGAGI. Trimming at V came to 6 bases and at J to 4 bases, leaving 10 bases not matched to a gene. The CDR3 spells CASRPQGAKVYEQYF. As DNA, the CDR3 is TGTGCCAGCAGGCCACAGGGGGCTAAGGTTTACGAGCAGTACTTC.

The chain uses TRBV7-2 and TRBJ2-1; 8 bases match TRBD2. After removal of 5 bases from V and 7 bases from J, the junction contained 13 bases not matched to a gene. The germline CDR1 and CDR2 sequences are SGHTA and FQGNSA. The CDR3 loop spans 16 amino acids. The CDR3 here is CASSPNPAGVGNEQFF. CDR3 sequence (DNA): TGTGCCAGCAGCCCCAACCCAGCGGGAGTCGGGAATGAGCAGTTCTTC. Together with reference TRBV7-2 and TRBJ2-1, the CDR3 gives the full variable domain: GAGVSQSPSNKVTEKGKDVELRCDPISGHTALYWYRQSLGQGLEFLIYFQGNSAPDKSGLPSDRFSAERTGGSVSTLTIQRTQQEDSAVYLCASSPNPAGVGNEQFFGPGTRLTVL.

The chain recombines TRBV6-1 with TRBJ2-7; D gene ambiguous. Trimming pared 4 bases from V and 5 bases from J, leaving 9 bases between. The germline CDR1 and CDR2 sequences are MNHNS and SASEGT. This CDR3 is 12 amino acids long. In DNA, the CDR3 is TGTGCCAGCAGTGGGCAGGCCCACGAGCAGTACTTC. It codes for CASSGQAHEQYF.

This clonotype occurred many times. The rearrangement uses TRBV5-5 and TRBJ2-1; 8 nucleotides line up with TRBD2. The CDR3 runs to 16 residues. V lost 4 bases to trimming and J lost 6 bases; unmatched junction nucleotides: 12. Germline assignment: CDR1 SGHKS and CDR2 YYEKEE (reference sequence). CDR3 bases: TGTGCCAGCAGCGCGGGGGGACGCTACCCCCTCAATGAGCAGTTCTTC. Residues: CASSAGGRYPLNEQFF. The full variable domain, its missing parts supplied by reference TRBV5-5 and TRBJ2-1, is DAGVTQSPTHLIKTRGQQVTLRCSPISGHKSVSWYQQVLGQGPQFIFQYYEKEERGRGNFPDRFSARQFPNYSSELNVNALLLGDSALYLCASSAGGRYPLNEQFFGPGTRLTVL.

V and J are TRBV6-5 and TRBJ1-2; 9 bases are a match to TRBD1. The length of the CDR3 is 15 residues. Germline V lookup: CDR1 MNHEY, CDR2 SVGAGI. With 3 bases clipped from V and 3 bases from J, the junction kept 5 bases outside the gene matches. CDR3: CASSYNGQGHYGYTF. In DNA form, the CDR3 reads TGTGCCAGCAGTTATAACGGACAGGGGCACTATGGCTACACCTTC.

This clonotype was seen a handful of times. The chain carries TRBV12-3 or TRBV12-4 and TRBJ2-1; D is ambiguous. Trimming pared 8 bases from V and 3 bases from J, leaving 8 bases between. CDR3 length: 12 amino acids. CDR3 sequence: CASLLVYNEQFF. The CDR3 region has the DNA TGTGCCAGCCTCCTTGTCTACAATGAGCAGTTCTTC.

This clonotype appeared a single time. The chain joins TRBV9 to TRBJ2-3, with 8 bases identical to TRBD2. V gave up 3 bases and J gave up 1 base; unmatched junction bases: 10. The germline V gene encodes CDR1 SGDLS and CDR2 YYNGEE. CDR3 length: 17 amino acids. The CDR3 coding sequence is TGTGCCAGCAGCGACCCCAGGCCTAGCGGGCGCACAGATACGCAGTATTTT. Translating it yields CASSDPRPSGRTDTQYF.

This chain links TRBV20-1 with TRBJ2-7; no firm D call. Germline V CDR1 and CDR2: DFQATT, SNEGSKA (reference sequence). The CDR3 loop spans 11 amino acids. The CDR3 sequence is CSGEAEYEQYF. The CDR3 DNA reads as TGCAGCGGAGAGGCGGAATACGAGCAGTACTTC.

This clonotype has only a few counts. A much larger clone lies a single base off, so this may be a read error. The J gene is TRBJ1-1, the V gene TRBV27, with TRBD1 as a possible D gene (5 bases). Germline loops: CDR1 MNHEY, CDR2 SMNVEV (reference sequence). This CDR3 contains 14 residues. CDR3: CASSLGGEGTEVFF. The DNA for the CDR3 is TGTGCCAGCAGTTTAGGGGGGGAAGGCACTGAAGTTTTCTTT.